What follows are 21 T cell receptor beta chains derived from one specimen sequenced in a study of blood T cell repertoires in COVID-19. Generated by immunoSEQ multiplex PCR, the TCRdb table keeps only in-frame clones and is missing some. The top ten clones hold approximately 10% of a sample with roughly 130,000 clones, approximately 83% of them seen once. Sequenced material: PBMCs or T cells enriched from blood (not recorded which). These receptors were obtained from a man between 50 and 59 years old who had recovered from COVID-19.

This CDR3 reads CASSWAPYSDTQYF. The DNA of the CDR3 is TGTGCCAGCAGCTGGGCCCCTTACTCAGATACGCAGTATTTT. J is TRBJ2-3 and V is TRBV7-3; D unclear. CDR1 and CDR2 from the germline V gene are SGHTA and FQGTGA. The CDR3 sequence is 14 residues long. V lost 4 bases to trimming and J lost 4 bases, with 12 bases between them.

The chain combines TRBV14 with TRBJ2-7, with 7 bases that match TRBD1. Germline loops: CDR1 SGHDN, CDR2 FVKESK. The CDR3 loop spans 14 amino acids. V lost 3 bases to trimming and J lost 6 bases; unmatched junction nucleotides: 8. This chain's CDR3 is CASSHSFRGSEQYF. For the CDR3, the DNA is TGTGCCAGCAGCCATTCCTTCAGGGGGAGCGAGCAGTACTTC.

About this clone itself: A junction end diverges from the germline sequence, so it may reflect a read error. The genes are TRBV7-2 and TRBJ2-7; TRBD1 might be the D (6 bases). The CDR3 runs to 14 residues. CDR1 and CDR2 (germline): SGHTA, FQGNSA. DNA for the CDR3: TGTGCCAGCAGCTTAGGAAGCGTGGAGGCAGGGGTAGTTTTC. Translated, it gives CASSLGSVEAGVVF.

The rearrangement uses TRBV6-5 and TRBJ2-3; 8 positions agree with TRBD2. This CDR3 has 15 residues. With V trimmed by 6 bases and J by 2 bases, 7 bases remained unmatched. Germline V gene lookup returns CDR1 MNHEY and CDR2 SVGAGI. DNA for the CDR3: TGTGCCAGCAGATTTACTAGCGGATTCACAGATACGCAGTATTTT. The encoded protein is CASRFTSGFTDTQYF.

The chain uses TRBV27 and TRBJ2-7; 7 bases map to TRBD1. V gave up 2 bases and J gave up 3 bases; unmatched junction bases: 10. The CDR3 contains 16 residues. Germline V CDR1 and CDR2: MNHEY, SMNVEV (reference sequence). CDR3 sequence: CASSLGLPQGVYEQYF. CDR3 DNA: TGTGCCAGCAGTTTAGGGCTCCCCCAGGGGGTCTACGAGCAGTACTTC.

The chain's CDR3 is CASSSRTGGSGEQFF. CDR3 sequence (DNA): TGTGCCAGCAGTTCCCGTACGGGGGGCTCTGGTGAGCAGTTCTTC. The chain joins TRBV6-5 to TRBJ2-1, with D perhaps TRBD2 (7 bases). Trimming stripped 4 bases from V and 9 bases from J, with 19 bases between. From germline, CDR1 is MNHEY and CDR2 SVGAGI. The CDR3 spans 15 residues.

The V gene is TRBV2, the J gene TRBJ2-3; D is unclear. The CDR3 has 15 amino acids. The germline gives CDR1 SNHLY, CDR2 FYNNEI. V lost 2 bases and J 1 base, leaving 10 bases between the germline ends. Written as DNA, the CDR3 is TGTGCCAGCAGTGAATTTGCTACCCGCACAGATACGCAGTATTTT. It specifies CASSEFATRTDTQYF.

This clone has more than one count but fewer than ten. The chain joins TRBV11-2 to TRBJ2-7; 7 bases are a match to TRBD2. The germline gives CDR1 SGHAT, CDR2 FQNNGV. The CDR3 covers 14 residues. The V and J ends lost 6 bases and 2 bases, in that order; junction bases with no gene match: 7. Here the CDR3 reads CASSPLTSPYEQYF. The CDR3 DNA follows: TGTGCCAGCAGTCCGTTGACTAGCCCCTACGAGCAGTACTTC.

This clone appeared once. The V gene is TRBV7-9, the J gene TRBJ2-7; a possible D gene is TRBD2 (5 bases). The CDR3 contains 13 residues. V was pared by 2 bases and J by 6 bases, with 11 bases between. Germline CDR1 SEHNR, CDR2 FQNEAQ (reference sequence). The CDR3 loop reads CASSLRQAGEQYF. The CDR3, as DNA: TGTGCCAGCAGCTTAAGGCAGGCGGGCGAGCAGTACTTC.

The chain recombines TRBV24-1 with TRBJ2-6; TRBD1 might be the D (6 bases). Germline lookup yields CDR1 KGHDR and CDR2 SFDVKD. The CDR3 has 16 amino acids. The V gene lost 2 bases and the J gene lost 2 bases, with 9 bases spanning the gap. CDR3 in amino acids: CATSDSSGAGANVLTF. CDR3 nucleotide sequence: TGTGCCACCAGTGATTCCTCAGGGGCTGGGGCCAACGTCCTGACTTTC.

The rearrangement links TRBV27 to TRBJ1-2; 10 bases line up with TRBD1. CDR3 length: 13 amino acids. V trimming: 0 bases; J trimming: 8 bases; junction bases outside the gene matches: 0. Germline assignment: CDR1 MNHEY and CDR2 SMNVEV (reference sequence). DNA for the CDR3: TGTGCCAGCAGTTTATCGACAGGGGGCGGCTACACCTTC. Its protein is CASSLSTGGGYTF.

This chain links TRBV14 with TRBJ1-6; 7 bases are shared with TRBD1. V shed 1 base and J 7 bases; nucleotides not matched to a gene: 13. The CDR3 covers 18 residues. CDR1 and CDR2 (germline): SGHDN, FVKESK. CDR3 DNA sequence: TGTGCCAGCAGCCAAGGCTGGGGGACAGCCAGGTCGAATTCACCCCTCCACTTT. Encoded protein: CASSQGWGTARSNSPLHF.

The CDR3 DNA reads as TGCAGTGCTAGAGTTGCGGAGACCCAGTACTTC. This gives the protein CSARVAETQYF. J is TRBJ2-5 and V is TRBV20-1; D gene unclear. The V end was cut by 1 base, the J end by 5 bases, with 5 bases between. Germline values: CDR1 DFQATT, CDR2 SNEGSKA (reference sequence). This CDR3 is built from 11 residues.

The gene calls are TRBV28 and TRBJ1-6, with D hard to call. This CDR3 contains 14 residues. The V gene lost 4 bases and the J gene lost 10 bases, with 14 bases spanning the gap. Germline CDR1 reads MDHEN; CDR2 reads SYDVKM. The CDR3 sequence: CASSSPGSGSPLHF. The CDR3 coding sequence is TGTGCCAGCAGTTCCCCCGGTAGCGGATCACCCCTCCACTTT. The full variable domain, rest sourced from reference TRBV28 and TRBJ1-6, is DVKVTQSSRYLVKRTGEKVFLECVQDMDHENMFWYRQDPGLGLRLIYFSYDVKMKEKGDIPEGYSVSREKKERFSLILESASTNQTSMYLCASSSPGSGSPLHFGNGTRLTVT.

This clone was picked up one time. V usage is TRBV2 and J usage is TRBJ1-3; 9 nucleotides match TRBD1. J was trimmed by 3 bases and V by 5 bases; bases with no gene match: 8. The germline V gene has CDR1 SNHLY and CDR2 FYNNEI. This CDR3 contains 16 residues. CDR3 in DNA: TGTGCCAGCAGTATTAGGGGACAGGGTCGTGGAAACACCATATATTTT. This sequence encodes CASSIRGQGRGNTIYF.

This chain joins TRBV7-2 and TRBJ1-1; 7 bases are shared with TRBD1. The CDR3 sequence is 13 residues long. V lost 5 bases to trimming and J lost 7 bases; unmatched junction nucleotides: 7. CDR1 and CDR2 from the germline V gene are SGHTA and FQGNSA. The CDR3 DNA sequence: TGTGCCAGCAGCGTAGACAGGGACGTTGAAGCTTTCTTT. Translation: CASSVDRDVEAFF. The full variable domain, completed using reference TRBV7-2 and TRBJ1-1, is GAGVSQSPSNKVTEKGKDVELRCDPISGHTALYWYRQSLGQGLEFLIYFQGNSAPDKSGLPSDRFSAERTGGSVSTLTIQRTQQEDSAVYLCASSVDRDVEAFFGQGTRLTVV.

The chain couples TRBV27 to TRBJ1-2; 12 bases align to TRBD1. The germline V gene encodes CDR1 MNHEY and CDR2 SMNVEV (reference sequence). The CDR3 loop spans 14 amino acids. The junction had 3 bases not matched to a gene; V was cut back by 5 bases and J by 5 bases. This CDR3 reads CASSAGQGAYGYTF. The CDR3 DNA is TGTGCCAGCAGTGCGGGACAGGGGGCGTATGGCTACACCTTC.

This chain links TRBV9 with TRBJ1-1, with D perhaps matching TRBD1 (6 bases). Between the trimmed V and J ends, which lost 2 bases and 2 bases, there was a span of 19 bases. This CDR3 is built from 17 residues. Germline CDR1 is SGDLS and CDR2 is YYNGEE. The CDR3 sequence is CASSVEVGRGINTEAFF. CDR3 nucleotide sequence: TGTGCCAGCAGCGTCGAAGTTGGCAGGGGCATTAACACTGAAGCTTTCTTT. The complete variable domain, with remaining parts taken from reference TRBV9 and TRBJ1-1, reads DSGVTQTPKHLITATGQRVTLRCSPRSGDLSVYWYQQSLDQGLQFLIQYYNGEERAKGNILERFSAQQFPDLHSELNLSSLELGDSALYFCASSVEVGRGINTEAFFGQGTRLTVV.

The chain combines TRBV5-1 with TRBJ2-1; D unclear. Germline V gives CDR1 SGHRS, CDR2 YFSETQ. The length of the CDR3 is 14 residues. Trimming took 2 bases from V and 4 from J, leaving 10 bases between them. This CDR3 is CASSFVAAYNEQFF. CDR3 nucleotides: TGCGCCAGCAGCTTCGTGGCGGCATACAATGAGCAGTTCTTC.

In nucleotides, the CDR3 is TGTGCCAGCTCACGTAGTCCCGGGACAGGGGCCAACACCGGGGAGCTGTTTTTT. This codes for CASSRSPGTGANTGELFF. V is TRBV18 and J is TRBJ2-2, with 10 bases that match TRBD1. V dropped 4 bases and J dropped 2; count of bases not matched to a gene: 10. Looked up from germline, CDR1 is KGHSH and CDR2 is LQKENI. The CDR3 runs to 18 residues.

The chain carries TRBV28 and TRBJ2-6, with a possible D match to TRBD1 (5 bases). Germline V lookup: CDR1 MDHEN, CDR2 SYDVKM. The CDR3 totals 16 residues. V lost 7 bases to trimming and J lost 0 bases, with 13 bases between them. The CDR3 nucleotides are TGTGCCAGCAAAAGGGGCCTAAGCTCTGGGGCCAACGTCCTGACTTTC. Protein: CASKRGLSSGANVLTF.